One and the same sample provided the 14 T cell receptor beta chains below, sequenced in a study of human T cells and chemical hapten exposure. The time point is: healthy volunteer bleed at 6 weeks. It was from unfractionated whole blood that total RNA was extracted. In TCRdb, the RACE reads were re-called with MiXCR into one record per CDR3 protein. The sample has approximately 79,000 distinct CDR3 sequences; roughly 8.7% are singletons. The sample was whole blood. The source of these receptors is a male donor in good health. Some clones in this sample may be carry-over from other donors' samples.

This clonotype was seen many times. The chain links TRBV29-1 to TRBJ1-1, with TRBD1 matching 7 bases. V dropped 3 bases and J dropped 6; count of bases not matched to a gene: 10. Per germline, CDR1 SQVTM and CDR2 ANQGSEA. The CDR3 totals 14 residues. In DNA form, the CDR3 reads TGCAGCGTTGATGGTGCGACAGGGTCGCCTGAAGCTTTCTTT. Protein: CSVDGATGSPEAFF. Filled out from reference TRBV29-1 and TRBJ1-1, the complete variable domain reads SAVISQKPSRDICQRGTSLTIQCQVDSQVTMMFWYRQQPGQSLTLIATANQGSEATYESGFVIDKFPISRPNLTFSTLTVSNMSPEDSSIYLCSVDGATGSPEAFFGQGTRLTVV.

The J gene is TRBJ1-2, the V gene TRBV7-8; 7 bases are shared with TRBD1. Germline V lookup: CDR1 SGHVS, CDR2 FQNEAQ. The junction had 5 bases not matched to a gene; V was cut back by 0 bases and J by 4 bases. There are 15 residues in the CDR3. CDR3 sequence: CASSLARGRGYGYTF. The DNA for the CDR3 is TGTGCCAGCAGCTTAGCAAGGGGGCGAGGCTATGGCTACACCTTC.

This clonotype was counted between two and nine times. This chain joins TRBV20-1 and TRBJ2-3, with D perhaps matching TRBD1 or TRBD2 (6 bases each). Trimming shortened V by 4 bases and J by 0 bases, and 17 bases separated the two germline ends. The CDR3 is 16 residues long. From germline, CDR1 is DFQATT and CDR2 SNEGSKA (reference sequence). The CDR3 loop is CSATPGERASTDTQYF. CDR3 in DNA: TGCAGTGCTACCCCAGGGGAGCGGGCGAGCACAGATACGCAGTATTTT.

With respect to this clonotype: At one end the junction does not follow the germline gene, possibly because of a read error. The gene calls are TRBV15 and TRBJ1-4, with D unclear. Germline CDR1 and CDR2: LNHNV and YYDKDF (reference sequence). This CDR3 region has 13 residues. CDR3 region: CATSGDLSEKLFF. The CDR3 coding sequence is TGTGCCACCAGCGGAGATCTCAGTGAAAAACTGTTTTTT.

This chain joins TRBV27 and TRBJ1-6; a weak D match, TRBD1 (6 bases). The CDR3 spans 15 residues. Trimming pared 5 bases from V and 7 bases from J, leaving 15 bases between. Germline CDR1 MNHEY, CDR2 SMNVEV (reference sequence). CDR3 sequence: CASSILQGANSPLHF. The CDR3 DNA sequence: TGTGCCAGCAGTATCCTACAGGGCGCGAATTCACCCCTCCACTTT.

J is TRBJ1-1 and V is TRBV7-3; 12 bases are a match to TRBD1. Germline loops: CDR1 SGHTA, CDR2 FQGTGA. Losses at the gene ends were 2 bases for V and 7 bases for J; bases not matched to a gene: 2. The CDR3 spans 14 residues. CDR3 loop: CASSLGTGGREAFF. As DNA, the CDR3 is TGTGCCAGCAGCTTAGGGACAGGGGGCCGTGAAGCTTTCTTT. Looking up the rest from reference TRBV7-3 and TRBJ1-1 gives the full variable domain: GAGVSQTPSNKVTEKGKYVELRCDPISGHTALYWYRQSLGQGPEFLIYFQGTGAADDSGLPNDRFFAVRPEGSVSTLKIQRTERGDSAVYLCASSLGTGGREAFFGQGTRLTVV.

This clonotype appeared a few times. CDR3 bases: TGTGCCACGGAGGGACATATGAACACTGAAGCTTTCTTT. Translated, it gives CATEGHMNTEAFF. The chain couples TRBV6-5 to TRBJ1-1, with D possibly TRBD1 on 6 matching bases. The V end lost 10 bases, the J end lost 0 bases, and 12 bases lay between the germline ends. Germline V lookup: CDR1 MNHEY, CDR2 SVGAGI. The CDR3 consists of 13 residues.

V gene TRBV19 combines with J gene TRBJ1-1, with a tentative D call TRBD1 (5 bases). Trimming left V 5 bases short and J 2 bases short, with 12 bases between. The CDR3 loop spans 14 amino acids. Germline values: CDR1 LNHDA, CDR2 SQIVND (reference sequence). The CDR3 DNA sequence: TGTGCCAGTAGTTCCGAGGGGTTTAACACTGAAGCTTTCTTT. Translated: CASSSEGFNTEAFF.

This clonotype was found a few times. The CDR3 bases are TGTGCCAGCAGCTTAAAGTGGTTCAGGGGCTGGGGGCAAGAGACCCAGTACTTC. Amino acids: CASSLKWFRGWGQETQYF. The chain uses TRBV7-2 and TRBJ2-5; perhaps TRBD1 as D (6 bases). This CDR3 spans 18 amino acids. Trimming stripped 2 bases from V and 2 bases from J, with 21 bases between. CDR1 is SGHTA, CDR2 FQGNSA, per germline.

This clonotype was picked up a small number of times. The V gene is TRBV7-2, the J gene TRBJ2-6, with a possible D match to TRBD1 (6 bases). The V end lost 3 bases, the J end lost 0 bases, and 12 bases lay between the germline ends. The CDR3 extends over 17 amino acids. Germline CDR1 and CDR2: SGHTA and FQGNSA. For the CDR3, the DNA is TGTGCCAGCAGCTTCCCGGGACACCACTCTGGGGCCAACGTCCTGACTTTC. Protein product: CASSFPGHHSGANVLTF.

In its sample, this clonotype was seen many times. V gene TRBV12-3 or TRBV12-4 combines with J gene TRBJ2-5, with 7 bases matching TRBD1. The CDR3 runs to 14 residues. Trimming cost V 5 bases and J 5 bases; bases outside gene matches: 8. The CDR3 sequence is CASSKQGNQETQYF. The CDR3 region has the DNA TGTGCCAGCAGTAAACAGGGGAATCAGGAGACCCAGTACTTC.

This clonotype was seen a few times. The chain carries TRBV6-1 and TRBJ1-5, with TRBD1 matching 9 bases. CDR3 length equals 16 residues. CDR1 is MNHNS and CDR2 is SASEGT in the germline V gene. Losses at the gene ends were 6 bases for V and 4 bases for J; bases not matched to a gene: 10. CDR3 DNA: TGTGCCAGCAGGTACACCGGGACAGGGAGGAATCAGCCCCAGCATTTT. It is translated as CASRYTGTGRNQPQHF.

The rearrangement uses TRBV18 and TRBJ2-1; D is unclear. This CDR3 has 14 residues. Trimming shortened V by 1 base and J by 8 bases, and 12 bases separated the two germline ends. Germline V gene data show CDR1 as KGHSH and CDR2 as LQKENI. The CDR3 DNA follows: TGTGCCAGCTCACCACTCGACATCACCGATGAGCAGTTCTTC. The encoded protein is CASSPLDITDEQFF.

This clonotype was counted a few times. This chain joins TRBV29-1 and TRBJ2-3; TRBD2 is a possible D gene (7 bases). V was pared by 3 bases and J by 4 bases, with 11 bases between. The CDR3 is 13 residues long. CDR1 SQVTM and CDR2 ANQGSEA come from the germline V gene. CDR3 DNA: TGCAGCGTTGAGGGGGGGCGCGCAGATACGCAGTATTTT. The encoded protein is CSVEGGRADTQYF.